Listed here are 23 T cell receptor beta chains from one sample, sequenced in a study of vaccination and CD4 T cells after COVID-19. These receptors have no known antigen. The Oncomine TCR Beta short-read assay was applied to DNA of cultured CD4+ T cells. MiXCR was run by TCRdb on the PCR reads, yielding one entry per CDR3 protein. The sample lists 10,000 or so distinct CDR3 sequences, more than 70% occurring once. Treatment defined: roughly 11-day PBMC culture with coronavirus spike peptide pools or control peptides (ViraFEST assay). The sequenced sample was CD4+ T cells from blood, cultured in vitro. The receptors here all came from a human donor who had recovered from COVID-19.

The chain combines TRBV20-1 with TRBJ2-7, with D tentatively TRBD1 (6 bases). This CDR3 spans 13 amino acids. Germline values: CDR1 DFQATT, CDR2 SNEGSKA (reference sequence). Trimming removed 6 bases at V and 2 bases at J, with 14 bases between. In nucleotides, the CDR3 is TGCAGTGCCGTCAGGGGCTGGACCTACGAGCAGTACTTC. Its protein product is CSAVRGWTYEQYF.

This clonotype was recorded only once. As DNA, the CDR3 is TGCAGTGCTAGAGTGGGACTCACTAAGGAGACCCAGTACTTC. It is translated as CSARVGLTKETQYF. The chain carries TRBV20-1 and TRBJ2-5; a possible D gene is TRBD2 (6 bases). Trimming removed 1 base from V and 5 bases from J, with 14 bases in between. Germline V gives CDR1 DFQATT, CDR2 SNEGSKA (reference sequence). The CDR3 is 14 amino acids.

J is TRBJ2-5 and V is TRBV19; 13 positions match TRBD2. The V and J ends lost 5 bases and 4 bases, in that order; junction bases with no gene match: 10. Germline CDR1 reads LNHDA; CDR2 reads SQIVND (reference sequence). This CDR3 is built from 17 residues. CDR3 sequence reads: CASSVRLAGGLGETQYF. As DNA, the CDR3 is TGTGCCAGTAGTGTAAGACTAGCGGGAGGTTTAGGAGAGACCCAGTACTTC.

The rearrangement links TRBV6-4 to TRBJ1-5; D might be TRBD1 (6 bases). The CDR3 totals 13 residues. Germline CDR1 MRHNA, CDR2 SNTAGT. The germline V and J ends were trimmed by 3 bases and 6 bases, with 9 bases remaining between them. The CDR3: CASSEGGSQPQHF. CDR3 nucleotide sequence: TGTGCCAGCAGTGAAGGGGGATCTCAGCCCCAGCATTTT.

This clonotype was detected only a few times. V usage is TRBV5-5 and J usage is TRBJ1-4; 8 bases fit TRBD1. In germline, CDR1 is SGHKS, CDR2 YYEKEE (reference sequence). This CDR3 comprises 15 residues. The J segment lost 5 bases and the V segment lost 2 bases, leaving 5 bases of the junction unmatched. The CDR3 nucleotides read TGTGCCAGCAGCTTCGAGGACAGGGAAAATGAAAAACTGTTTTTT. As protein: CASSFEDRENEKLFF.

The V call is TRBV6-1, the J call TRBJ2-2; D is possibly TRBD1 or TRBD2 (6 bases each). Trimming left V 6 bases short and J 6 bases short, with 17 bases between. Germline V lookup: CDR1 MNHNS, CDR2 SASEGT. The CDR3 is 15 residues long. The CDR3 sequence is CASSQGRLVPGELFF. DNA for the CDR3: TGTGCCAGCAGCCAGGGGCGACTAGTCCCCGGGGAGCTGTTTTTT.

A note on this clonotype: Since no conserved phenylalanine or tryptophan closes the CDR3, a read error is the likely cause. The gene calls are TRBV20-1 and TRBJ1-5, with 7 bases aligning to TRBD1. The junction had 1 base not matched to a gene; V was cut back by 2 bases and J by 9 bases. This CDR3 region has 11 residues. Germline V gene sequence: CDR1 DFQATT, CDR2 SNEGSKA (reference sequence). In DNA, the CDR3 is TGCAGTGCTAGACACAGGGGGCCCCAGCATTCT. The encoded protein is CSARHRGPQHS.

This clonotype has a single count. The rearrangement uses TRBV20-1 and TRBJ2-7; D is unclear. The CDR3 loop spans 12 amino acids. The V and J ends lost 3 bases and 4 bases respectively, with 10 bases between them. In germline, CDR1 is DFQATT, CDR2 SNEGSKA (reference sequence). CDR3 loop: CSASRGFYEQYF. The CDR3 DNA sequence: TGCAGTGCTAGCCGAGGATTTTACGAGCAGTACTTC.

The rearrangement uses TRBV7-2 and TRBJ2-3; 12 bases fit TRBD2. There are 15 residues in the CDR3. J lost 4 bases, V lost 4 bases, and 3 bases had no gene match. Germline loops: CDR1 SGHTA, CDR2 FQGNSA. The CDR3 spells CASSSRLAGADTQYF. DNA of the CDR3: TGTGCCAGCAGCTCACGACTAGCGGGAGCAGATACGCAGTATTTT.

As for this clonotype: Germline and junction disagree at one end, which may indicate a read error. The genes are TRBV30 and TRBJ1-1; D may be TRBD1 (6 bases). Germline V lookup: CDR1 GTSNPN, CDR2 SVGIG (reference sequence). The CDR3 sequence is 11 residues long. The CDR3 loop reads CALGAWGVEVF. In nucleotides, the CDR3 is TGTGCCCTGGGGGCGTGGGGGGTCGAGGTCTTT.

The genes are TRBV20-1 and TRBJ1-3; tentatively, D is TRBD1 (6 bases). The V end lost 2 bases, the J end lost 2 bases, and 7 bases lay between the germline ends. This CDR3 contains 13 residues. CDR1 is DFQATT and CDR2 is SNEGSKA in the germline V gene (reference sequence). In DNA, the CDR3 is TGCAGTGCTAGAAAGGGGGCTGGAAACACCATATATTTT. It encodes CSARKGAGNTIYF.

This chain joins TRBV20-1 and TRBJ2-7; 15 bases line up with TRBD2. The CDR3 length is 16 residues. Germline V CDR1 and CDR2: DFQATT, SNEGSKA (reference sequence). V was pared by 5 bases and J by 6 bases, with 11 bases of the junction left unmatched. Written as DNA, the CDR3 is TGCAGTGCTGAATCGGGACTAGCGGGAGGATCATTCGAGCAGTACTTC. This sequence encodes CSAESGLAGGSFEQYF.

This clonotype was observed a few times. CDR3 DNA: TGTGCCACCAGGGAGACAGACCCTCAAGAAGCTTTCTTT. It specifies CATRETDPQEAFF. The genes are TRBV15 and TRBJ1-1; possible D gene TRBD1, 5 bases. The germline V gene has CDR1 LNHNV and CDR2 YYDKDF (reference sequence). This CDR3 contains 13 residues. The V end lost 6 bases, the J end lost 8 bases, and 16 bases lay between the germline ends.

The gene calls are TRBV2 and TRBJ1-2; unclear D gene. This CDR3 region has 11 residues. V was shortened by 6 bases and J by 8 bases, with 10 bases between the two germline ends. The germline V gene encodes CDR1 SNHLY and CDR2 FYNNEI. CDR3 nucleotide sequence: TGTGCCAGCAGGCTGGGGTACGGCTACACCTTC. Amino acid sequence: CASRLGYGYTF. Supplemented by reference TRBV2 and TRBJ1-2, the full variable domain reads EPEVTQTPSHQVTQMGQEVILRCVPISNHLYFYWYRQILGQKVEFLVSFYNNEISEKSEIFDDQFSVERPDGSNFTLKIRSTKLEDSAMYFCASRLGYGYTFGSGTRLTVV.

CDR3 sequence: CASQYITGELFF. In DNA form, the CDR3 reads TGTGCCAGCCAGTACATCACCGGGGAGCTGTTTTTT. The chain is built from TRBV2 and TRBJ2-2; D call uncertain. In germline, CDR1 is SNHLY, CDR2 FYNNEI. The V end lost 8 bases, the J end lost 4 bases, and 8 bases lay between the germline ends. The CDR3 spans 12 residues.

This clonotype was observed a single time. The chain carries TRBV20-1 and TRBJ1-5; D is perhaps TRBD1 (6 bases). This CDR3 has 14 amino acids. Trimming pared 5 bases from V and 0 bases from J, leaving 11 bases between. Germline V gene sequence: CDR1 DFQATT, CDR2 SNEGSKA (reference sequence). The CDR3 region is CSAGKTGSNQPQHF. CDR3 bases: TGCAGTGCTGGTAAGACAGGTAGCAATCAGCCCCAGCATTTT.

This chain joins TRBV27 and TRBJ1-1, with D possibly TRBD1 on 5 matching bases. The CDR3 is 16 residues long. V was shortened by 2 bases and J by 3 bases, with 16 bases between the two germline ends. CDR1 is MNHEY and CDR2 is SMNVEV in the germline V gene (reference sequence). The CDR3 protein is CASSLTDLQGDTEAFF. DNA for the CDR3: TGTGCCAGCAGTTTAACCGACCTTCAGGGAGACACTGAAGCTTTCTTT.

V gene TRBV10-1 combines with J gene TRBJ2-5, with 12 positions matching TRBD2. The V gene's germline CDR1 is WNHNN and CDR2 SYGVQD (reference sequence). The CDR3 contains 20 residues. The J segment lost 2 bases and the V segment lost 3 bases, leaving 16 bases of the junction unmatched. The CDR3: CASSDVLLAGGPGRQETQYF. CDR3 DNA: TGCGCCAGCAGTGATGTCCTTCTAGCGGGAGGGCCTGGAAGGCAAGAGACCCAGTACTTC.

The chain is built from TRBV7-9 and TRBJ1-4; D is unclear. The CDR3 consists of 13 residues. Germline V gene data show CDR1 as SEHNR and CDR2 as FQNEAQ (reference sequence). V lost 1 base and J lost 8, with 8 bases in between. This chain's CDR3 is CASSLVVGEKLFF. CDR3 nucleotide sequence: TGTGCCAGCAGCTTAGTTGTTGGCGAAAAACTGTTTTTT.

The J gene is TRBJ2-2, the V gene TRBV24-1; TRBD1 might be the D (6 bases). This CDR3 region has 16 residues. CDR1 and CDR2 (germline): KGHDR, SFDVKD. V was pared by 5 bases and J by 5 bases, with 17 bases between. CDR3 protein: CATSGNRTALTGELFF. CDR3 nucleotides: TGTGCCACCAGTGGGAATAGGACAGCCCTTACCGGGGAGCTGTTTTTT.

This clonotype was observed once. The chain uses TRBV5-1 and TRBJ2-5, with TRBD2 as a possible D gene (5 bases). CDR3 length: 15 amino acids. Germline V CDR1 and CDR2: SGHRS, YFSETQ. V was shortened by 0 bases and J by 4 bases, with 13 bases between the two germline ends. The CDR3 DNA is TGCGCCAGCAGCTTGGAGGATCCCCGGGGAGAGACCCAGTACTTC. Protein product: CASSLEDPRGETQYF.

The rearrangement joins TRBV6-1 to TRBJ1-1; D call uncertain. The CDR3 is 11 residues long. Between the trimmed V and J ends, which lost 4 bases and 10 bases, there was a span of 10 bases. CDR1 is MNHNS and CDR2 is SASEGT in the germline V gene. CDR3 sequence reads: CASSATSGAFF. CDR3 in DNA: TGTGCCAGCAGTGCCACATCTGGAGCTTTCTTT.

This rearrangement joins TRBV11-2 to TRBJ2-7, with a weak D call TRBD2 (6 bases). Germline V gene data show CDR1 as SGHAT and CDR2 as FQNNGV. The CDR3 is 13 residues long. Trimming left V 1 base short and J 6 bases short, with 10 bases between. The CDR3 coding sequence is TGTGCCAGCAGCTTAGCCTCCGGGGGCGAGCAGTACTTC. The encoded protein is CASSLASGGEQYF.